This T cell receptor beta chain was found in a study of shared T cell receptors in the human thymus. Looked up from germline, CDR1 is MGHDK and CDR2 is SYGVNS. CDR3 size: 14 residues. V was pared by 7 bases and J by 0 bases, with 7 bases between. Profiling relied on immunoSEQ multiplex PCR, and the TCRdb table lists in-frame clones only, not all of them. Among some 400,000 clones, more than 85% were seen once, and the ten largest hold approximately 0.02%. V usage is TRBV25-1 and J usage is TRBJ2-6; D is ambiguous. Sequenced sample: thymocytes. The clonotype comes from a human donor. The chain's CDR3 is CASTAHSGANVLTF. CDR3 DNA sequence: TGTGCCAGCACTGCGCACTCTGGGGCCAACGTCCTGACTTTC.